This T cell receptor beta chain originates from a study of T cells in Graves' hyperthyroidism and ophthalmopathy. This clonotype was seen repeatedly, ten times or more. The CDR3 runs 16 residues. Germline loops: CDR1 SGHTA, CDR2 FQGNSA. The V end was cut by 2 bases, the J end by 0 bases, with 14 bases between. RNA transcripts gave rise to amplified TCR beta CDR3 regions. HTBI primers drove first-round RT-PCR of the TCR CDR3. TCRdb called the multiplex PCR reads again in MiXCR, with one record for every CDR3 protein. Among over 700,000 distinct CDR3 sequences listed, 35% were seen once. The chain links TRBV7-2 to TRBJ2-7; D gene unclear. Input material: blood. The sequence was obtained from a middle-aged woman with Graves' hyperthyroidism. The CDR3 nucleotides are TGTGCCAGCAGCTTACGGGCGGTCAGTAGCTCCTACGAGCAGTACTTC. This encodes CASSLRAVSSSYEQYF.